The next 27 T cell receptor beta chains were all read from a single sample in a study of cytomegalovirus exposure and HLA in healthy donors. Amplification used 60 Vbeta primers and 13 Jbeta primers. The assay was immunoSEQ multiplex PCR, and TCRdb's table has in-frame clones only and misses some. Here the sample spans about 98,000 clones, over 60% being singletons. The sample comprised PBMCs. The receptors originated from a man in his 60s in good health and CMV-seropositive.

The genes are TRBV5-6 and TRBJ1-4, with D perhaps matching TRBD1 (6 bases). The V end lost 2 bases, the J end lost 4 bases, and 12 bases lay between the germline ends. The germline V gene encodes CDR1 SGHDT and CDR2 YYEEEE. The CDR3 covers 15 residues. The CDR3 nucleotides read TGTGCCAGCAGCTTCCTCGACAGGAGTAATGAAAAACTGTTTTTT. Its translation is CASSFLDRSNEKLFF.

The V and J genes are TRBV10-3 and TRBJ2-3; a possible D gene is TRBD2 (6 bases). With 6 bases removed from V and 2 bases from J, the gap between germline ends came to 12 bases. Germline V gene sequence: CDR1 ENHRY, CDR2 SYGVKD. This CDR3 has 14 amino acids. CDR3 DNA sequence: TGTGCCATCAGCCGTAGCGGCTCCACAGATACGCAGTATTTT. Protein: CAISRSGSTDTQYF.

V usage is TRBV5-4 and J usage is TRBJ2-1, with D uncertain. Between the trimmed V and J ends, which lost 7 bases and 7 bases, there was a span of 9 bases. The germline gives CDR1 SGHNT, CDR2 YYREEE (reference sequence). The CDR3 loop spans 11 amino acids. CDR3 sequence reads: CASQLWNEQFF. CDR3 nucleotides: TGTGCCAGCCAACTTTGGAATGAGCAGTTCTTC.

The V call is TRBV19, the J call TRBJ1-2; 9 bases align to TRBD1. The V segment lost 4 bases and the J segment 2 bases; nucleotides outside the gene matches: 5. Germline lookup yields CDR1 LNHDA and CDR2 SQIVND (reference sequence). CDR3 length: 15 residues. The CDR3 protein is CASSTTGTGNYGYTF. DNA of the CDR3: TGTGCCAGTAGTACAACCGGGACAGGGAACTATGGCTACACCTTC.

CDR3 sequence (DNA): TGTGCCAGCAGCTTAAATGCGGATACGCAGTATTTT. Translation: CASSLNADTQYF. The rearrangement links TRBV7-3 to TRBJ2-3; D remains ambiguous. The CDR3 length is 12 residues. Trimming cost V 1 base and J 6 bases, with 5 bases left between them. The germline V gene has CDR1 SGHTA and CDR2 FQGTGA. Full variable domain (rest looked up from reference TRBV7-3 and TRBJ2-3): GAGVSQTPSNKVTEKGKYVELRCDPISGHTALYWYRQSLGQGPEFLIYFQGTGAADDSGLPNDRFFAVRPEGSVSTLKIQRTERGDSAVYLCASSLNADTQYFGPGTRLTVL.

The rearrangement links TRBV5-4 to TRBJ2-2; D gene uncertain. Germline lookup yields CDR1 SGHNT and CDR2 YYREEE (reference sequence). Deletions cut 3 bases from V and 0 bases from J, with 12 bases between. The CDR3 is made up of 16 amino acids. DNA for the CDR3: TGTGCCAGCAGCTCCCGACATGCCCCGAACACCGGGGAGCTGTTTTTT. Protein product: CASSSRHAPNTGELFF.

Here the CDR3 reads CASSPGTGQTQYF. As DNA, the CDR3 is TGTGCCAGCAGTCCCGGGACGGGACAAACGCAGTATTTT. The chain joins TRBV7-3 to TRBJ2-3; D is perhaps TRBD1 (6 bases). Trimming left V 6 bases short and J 9 bases short, with 16 bases between. This CDR3 has 13 residues. The germline CDR1 and CDR2 sequences are SGHTA and FQGTGA.

The chain carries TRBV6-6 and TRBJ2-7; TRBD1 matches 9 bases. Germline assignment: CDR1 MNHNY and CDR2 SVGAGI (reference sequence). V was clipped by 6 bases and J by 7 bases; unmatched bases: 13. The CDR3 spans 15 residues. This CDR3 reads CASSPGTGSLWEQYF. The CDR3 DNA reads TGTGCCAGCAGCCCCGGGACAGGGAGTTTGTGGGAGCAGTACTTC.

The chain combines TRBV29-1 with TRBJ1-1; D might be TRBD1 (5 bases). The CDR3 spans 12 residues. Trimming pared 6 bases from V and 5 bases from J, leaving 13 bases between. Looked up from germline, CDR1 is SQVTM and CDR2 is ANQGSEA. CDR3 nucleotides: TGCAGCGTCCTCGGGGAGGGGACTGAAGCTTTCTTT. This gives the protein CSVLGEGTEAFF.

The chain recombines TRBV7-4 with TRBJ2-2; perhaps TRBD2 as D (6 bases). Trimming stripped 1 base from V and 2 bases from J, with 14 bases between. Looked up from germline, CDR1 is SGHVT and CDR2 is SQSDAQ. The CDR3 has 17 amino acids. CDR3 amino acids: CASSLGLVIPNTGELFF. CDR3 nucleotides: TGTGCCAGCAGCTTAGGACTAGTGATCCCAAACACCGGGGAGCTGTTTTTT.

This clone was picked up many times. The V and J genes are TRBV18 and TRBJ2-7; TRBD1 is a possible D gene (5 bases). The V end was cut by 1 base, the J end by 1 base, with 5 bases between. Germline CDR1 is KGHSH and CDR2 is LQKENI. The CDR3 is 13 amino acids. DNA for the CDR3: TGTGCCAGCTCACCACAGGGGTCCTACGAGCAGTACTTC. As protein: CASSPQGSYEQYF.

V gene TRBV9 combines with J gene TRBJ2-3; perhaps TRBD1 as D (6 bases). There are 16 residues in the CDR3. Trimming cost V 2 bases and J 6 bases, with 19 bases left between them. Germline CDR1 SGDLS, CDR2 YYNGEE. The CDR3 here is CASSVLSDRQGDTQYF. CDR3 DNA: TGTGCCAGCAGCGTTCTATCCGACAGGCAGGGTGATACGCAGTATTTT.

This chain links TRBV18 with TRBJ2-2, with 8 bases matching TRBD1. CDR1 is KGHSH and CDR2 is LQKENI in the germline V gene. CDR3 length: 17 residues. The junction had 6 bases not matched to a gene; V was cut back by 3 bases and J by 0 bases. Here the CDR3 reads CASSPSLDRANTGELFF. The CDR3 DNA sequence: TGTGCCAGCTCACCTTCCCTGGACAGGGCGAACACCGGGGAGCTGTTTTTT.

V is TRBV11-1 and J is TRBJ2-5; 12 positions match TRBD2. The CDR3 totals 16 residues. The trim removed 5 bases at V and 4 bases at J, leaving 8 bases unmatched. Germline assignment: CDR1 SGHAT and CDR2 FQDESV (reference sequence). The chain's CDR3 is CASSARLAGARETQYF. CDR3 nucleotides: TGTGCCAGCAGCGCACGACTAGCGGGGGCTAGAGAGACCCAGTACTTC.

The chain is built from TRBV7-9 and TRBJ2-1; D may be TRBD2 (6 bases). This CDR3 is built from 17 residues. Trimming shortened V by 4 bases and J by 1 base, and 17 bases separated the two germline ends. Germline CDR1 and CDR2: SEHNR and FQNEAQ (reference sequence). In DNA form, the CDR3 reads TGTGCCAGCAGCTACCTGCGGGGCGGGGATTCCTACAATGAGCAGTTCTTC. This codes for CASSYLRGGDSYNEQFF.

This clone was detected once. V is TRBV28 and J is TRBJ2-1; tentative D call: TRBD2 (5 bases). The CDR3 covers 13 residues. In germline, CDR1 is MDHEN, CDR2 SYDVKM. The ends were cut back, 3 bases at V and 8 bases at J, with 11 bases in the middle. As DNA, the CDR3 is TGTGCCAGCAGTTTTCCCGGGAAGGATGAGCAGTTCTTC. It encodes CASSFPGKDEQFF. Using reference TRBV28 and TRBJ2-1 for the parts outside the CDR3, the full variable domain is DVKVTQSSRYLVKRTGEKVFLECVQDMDHENMFWYRQDPGLGLRLIYFSYDVKMKEKGDIPEGYSVSREKKERFSLILESASTNQTSMYLCASSFPGKDEQFFGPGTRLTVL.

The chain uses TRBV7-9 and TRBJ2-3; D perhaps matches TRBD2 (5 bases). The CDR3 totals 12 residues. Germline assignment: CDR1 SEHNR and CDR2 FQNEAQ (reference sequence). The V end lost 5 bases, the J end lost 5 bases, and 8 bases lay between the germline ends. The CDR3 spells CASSPREDTQYF. In DNA, the CDR3 is TGTGCCAGCAGCCCCCGGGAAGATACGCAGTATTTT.

V usage is TRBV6-5 and J usage is TRBJ2-7; D is possibly TRBD1 (5 bases). The CDR3 loop spans 14 amino acids. CDR1 and CDR2 (germline): MNHEY, SVGAGI. The V gene lost 4 bases and the J gene lost 5 bases, with 15 bases spanning the gap. CDR3 amino acids: CASSSGAGFNEQYF. In DNA form, the CDR3 reads TGTGCCAGCAGTTCCGGTGCAGGGTTTAACGAGCAGTACTTC.

The chain uses TRBV6-4 and TRBJ1-1; 9 bases align to TRBD1. Trimming took 5 bases from V and 10 from J; bases not matched to a gene: 11. Germline V gene sequence: CDR1 MRHNA, CDR2 SNTAGT. The CDR3 spans 14 residues. For the CDR3, the DNA is TGTGCCAGCAGTCCCGGGACAGGGACCAGTGTAGCTTTCTTT. Translated, it gives CASSPGTGTSVAFF.

The chain links TRBV19 to TRBJ2-6; TRBD1 matches at 9 bases. V shed 0 bases, J shed 1 base, and the junction held 1 base outside the gene matches. CDR1 and CDR2 from the germline V gene are LNHDA and SQIVND (reference sequence). There are 17 residues in the CDR3. CDR3 nucleotide sequence: TGTGCCAGTAGTATAGAGGGACAGGGATCTGGGGCCAACGTCCTGACTTTC. Residues: CASSIEGQGSGANVLTF.

The table lists this clone with a few counts. The CDR3 spells CAISVTDRVEAFF. Written as DNA, the CDR3 is TGTGCCATCAGTGTGACAGACAGGGTGGAAGCTTTCTTT. This chain uses TRBV10-3 with TRBJ1-1; 7 bases are a match to TRBD1. With V trimmed by 4 bases and J by 8 bases, 7 bases remained unmatched. CDR1 is ENHRY and CDR2 is SYGVKD in the germline V gene. This CDR3 region has 13 residues.

This clone has more than one count but fewer than ten. The chain is built from TRBV7-2 and TRBJ1-2; possibly TRBD1 for D (5 bases). Per the germline V gene, CDR1 is SGHTA and CDR2 is FQGNSA. CDR3 length: 13 residues. V lost 4 bases, J lost 13 bases, and 19 bases lay in between. The CDR3 loop is CASSSRGTYGRTF. The CDR3 coding sequence is TGTGCCAGCAGCTCTCGCGGGACCTATGGCCGCACCTTC.

The chain employs TRBV19 and TRBJ2-3; D not certain. CDR3 length: 15 amino acids. Germline CDR1 reads LNHDA; CDR2 reads SQIVND (reference sequence). V dropped 1 base and J dropped 0 bases, with 8 bases sitting between them. CDR3 region: CASSIAWLSTDTQYF. The CDR3 nucleotides are TGTGCCAGTAGTATAGCATGGCTTAGCACAGATACGCAGTATTTT.

This chain links TRBV7-2 with TRBJ1-5; 7 nucleotides align to TRBD1. Germline V lookup: CDR1 SGHTA, CDR2 FQGNSA. Germline trimming cut 1 base from V and 0 bases from J; bases unmatched to any gene: 3. This CDR3 contains 16 residues. CDR3 sequence (DNA): TGTGCCAGCAGCTTAGTAGGGGGCCATAGCAATCAGCCCCAGCATTTT. Protein sequence: CASSLVGGHSNQPQHF. The entire variable domain, with the rest obtained from reference TRBV7-2 and TRBJ1-5, is as follows: GAGVSQSPSNKVTEKGKDVELRCDPISGHTALYWYRQSLGQGLEFLIYFQGNSAPDKSGLPSDRFSAERTGGSVSTLTIQRTQQEDSAVYLCASSLVGGHSNQPQHFGDGTRLSIL.

This rearrangement joins TRBV18 to TRBJ1-1, with D maybe TRBD1 (6 bases). Germline CDR1 reads KGHSH; CDR2 reads LQKENI. With 5 bases removed from V and 5 bases from J, the gap between germline ends came to 18 bases. The CDR3 is made up of 15 amino acids. CDR3 nucleotides: TGTGCCAGCTCAGCATCACAGGGCGGGCGGACTGAAGCTTTCTTT. Translated: CASSASQGGRTEAFF.

The CDR3 DNA follows: TGTGCCAGCAGTGAAACAAAGCAGTACTTC. It translates to CASSETKQYF. The chain carries TRBV2 and TRBJ2-5; D gene uncertain. The germline gives CDR1 SNHLY, CDR2 FYNNEI. CDR3 length: 10 amino acids. Trimming left V 2 bases short and J 11 bases short, with 6 bases between.

This clone has only one observation. V usage is TRBV7-9 and J usage is TRBJ1-4, with D perhaps matching TRBD1 (6 bases). V lost 5 bases, J lost 7 bases, and 17 bases lay in between. Germline V CDR1 and CDR2: SEHNR, FQNEAQ (reference sequence). This CDR3 has 15 residues. CDR3 sequence: CASSPRPSGAEKLFF. The DNA for the CDR3 is TGTGCCAGCAGCCCCCGGCCTTCAGGGGCTGAAAAACTGTTTTTT.